This T cell receptor (beta chain) was captured in a study of shared clonotypes between healthy human individuals. Study-level background: Per donor, three plates held CD4 naive cells, three held CD4 memory, two held CD8 naive and one held CD8 memory. Study-level points and caveats: On the whole, naive subsets had larger estimated richness than memory subsets had. In this cohort, only blood was sampled, and tissue repertoires likely differ.

Profiled with immunoSEQ multiplex PCR; TCRdb holds only in-frame clones, not every one. The sample contains about 1.1 million clones, roughly 80% of which appear only once. Germline V lookup: CDR1 SQVTM, CDR2 ANQGSEA. This CDR3 spans 13 amino acids. The sample holds a few counts of this clone. Its antigen remains unidentified. The junction departs from the called germline gene at one end, perhaps through a read error. The sequenced sample consisted of memory CD4+ T cells from PBMCs. The subset: CD45RA-negative fraction. The chain couples TRBV29-1 to TRBJ1-3; TRBD1 agrees at 7 bases. This sequence originates from a man younger than 35 in good health. Some clones in this sample may be carry-over from other donors' samples. For the CDR3, the DNA is TGCAGCGCGGGACAGACCTCTGGAAACACCATACATTTT. It specifies CSAGQTSGNTIHF. Complete variable domain (other parts from reference TRBV29-1 and TRBJ1-3): SAVISQKPSRDICQRGTSLTIQCQVDSQVTMMFWYRQQPGQSLTLIATANQGSEATYESGFVIDKFPISRPNLTFSTLTVSNMSPEDSSIYLCSAGQTSGNTIHFGEGSWLTVV.